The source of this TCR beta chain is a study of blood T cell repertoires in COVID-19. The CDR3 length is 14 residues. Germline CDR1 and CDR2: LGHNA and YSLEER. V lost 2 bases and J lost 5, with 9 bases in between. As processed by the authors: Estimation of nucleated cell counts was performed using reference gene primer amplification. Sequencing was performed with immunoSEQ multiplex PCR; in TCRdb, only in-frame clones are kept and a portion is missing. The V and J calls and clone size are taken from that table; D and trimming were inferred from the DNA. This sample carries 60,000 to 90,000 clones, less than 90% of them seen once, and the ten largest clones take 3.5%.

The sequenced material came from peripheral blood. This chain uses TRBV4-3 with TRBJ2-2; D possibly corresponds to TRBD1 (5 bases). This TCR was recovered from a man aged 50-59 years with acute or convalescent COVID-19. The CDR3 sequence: CASSQRTQTGELFF. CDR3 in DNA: TGCGCCAGCAGCCAACGGACACAAACCGGGGAGCTGTTTTTT.